This note documents a single T cell receptor (beta chain) sequence. Data came from immunoSEQ multiplex PCR; TCRdb stores just in-frame clones and leaves some out. The table lists about 250,000 clones, nearly 90% of them singletons. V was clipped by 0 bases and J by 1 base, with 12 bases between them. The CDR3 is made up of 16 amino acids. The germline gives CDR1 SGHRS, CDR2 YFSETQ. This sample is part of a study of blood T cell repertoires in COVID-19. In the study overall: The samples span acute and convalescent COVID-19 from the United States, Italy and Spain.

Sequencing input: peripheral blood. The sequence was collected from a woman between 40 and 55 years old who had recovered from COVID-19. The chain employs TRBV5-1 and TRBJ2-3; no reliable D call. The CDR3 DNA follows: TGCGCCAGCAGCTTGGCGGTAGGCGGAGGCACAGATACGCAGTATTTT. Its translation is CASSLAVGGGTDTQYF. The full variable domain, with the rest looked up from reference TRBV5-1 and TRBJ2-3, is KAGVTQTPRYLIKTRGQQVTLSCSPISGHRSVSWYQQTPGQGLQFLFEYFSETQRNKGNFPGRFSGRQFSNSRSEMNVSTLELGDSALYLCASSLAVGGGTDTQYFGPGTRLTVL.